This section outlines one T cell receptor beta chain sequence together with its context. As yet, its antigen is unknown. Compared with germline, one end of the junction differs, possibly owing to a read error. Three nested ARM-PCR rounds with V-beta and C-beta primers built TCRB libraries. These TCRB libraries lack any described unique molecular identifiers. TCRdb used MiXCR to reprocess the multiplex PCR reads, holding one entry per CDR3 protein. Here the sample spans 20,000 or so distinct CDR3 sequences, 55% to 75% being singletons. These data come from a study of tumor-infiltrating lymphocytes in glioblastoma multiforme. Study outcomes and limitations: The TCR and somatic mutation analysis included just one glioblastoma patient. Unequal TCR RNA per T cell might skew measured clone sizes.

This CDR3 has 14 amino acids. Germline V gene sequence: CDR1 SGHAT, CDR2 FQNNGV. Sequenced sample: peripheral blood. The source is a male donor with glioblastoma. The gene calls are TRBV11-2 and TRBJ1-3; D remains ambiguous. The CDR3 reads CANSLTLPVNTIYF. The CDR3 DNA follows: TGTGCCAACAGCCTCACGCTGCCCGTAAACACCATATATTTT.